A single sample gave rise to the 4 T cell receptor beta chains below, sequenced in a study of STAT5B mutations in CD4+ large granular lymphocyte leukemia. This table comes from immunoSEQ multiplex PCR, and its TCRdb copy is limited to in-frame clones, with some not included. The sample lists 31,000 or so clones; about 89% were seen once. The sequenced sample was CD4+ T cells from blood buffy coats. These receptors were collected from a human donor in good health.

This clone was picked up one time. CDR3 sequence: CASSSGTSGSGGAKNIQYF. The CDR3, as DNA: TGTGCCAGCAGCTCGGGGACTAGCGGGAGCGGGGGAGCCAAAAACATTCAGTACTTC. V usage is TRBV7-8 and J usage is TRBJ2-4, with TRBD2 identical over 14 bases. The trim removed 4 bases at V and 0 bases at J, leaving 8 bases unmatched. CDR3 length: 19 residues. Germline CDR1 reads SGHVS; CDR2 reads FQNEAQ.

The V gene is TRBV10-3, the J gene TRBJ1-1; D perhaps matches TRBD1 (6 bases). The CDR3 extends over 13 amino acids. Trimming cost V 10 bases and J 5 bases, with 17 bases left between them. The V gene's germline CDR1 is ENHRY and CDR2 SYGVKD. The CDR3 nucleotides are TGTGCCACCGGGGGCGGGGGCATGACTGAAGCTTTCTTT. Protein product: CATGGGGMTEAFF.

This clone appeared once. The chain links TRBV7-2 to TRBJ1-4; D is perhaps TRBD1 (5 bases). CDR3 length equals 15 residues. Germline loops: CDR1 SGHTA, CDR2 FQGNSA. The germline V and J ends were trimmed by 2 bases and 7 bases, with 14 bases remaining between them. CDR3 bases: TGTGCCAGCAGCTTACAGAAGGGGATGGCTGAAAAACTGTTTTTT. Translating it yields CASSLQKGMAEKLFF.

This chain connects TRBV6-1 to TRBJ1-4, with a weak D call TRBD1 (6 bases). The CDR3 length is 14 residues. V was cut by 0 bases and J by 7 bases, with 9 bases left in between. CDR1 MNHNS and CDR2 SASEGT come from the germline V gene. The DNA for the CDR3 is TGTGCCAGCAGTGAAGCAGGGGGGTTTGAAAAACTGTTTTTT. Translated, it gives CASSEAGGFEKLFF.